This T cell receptor beta chain appears in the sequencing data of a study of blood T cell repertoires in COVID-19 (dated by TCRdb to about 2020). Regarding the research as a whole: Samples covering the acute and convalescent phases of COVID-19 were provided by collaborators in the United States, Italy and Spain. The prospective study material was composed of cDNA or gDNA derived from T cells, B-cell-depleted T cells, or PBMCs. Deeply sampled blood TCRbeta repertoires from subjects exposed to, actively infected with, or recovered from COVID-19 were included in the dataset. The repertoires were made available in a free public database intended to serve as a resource for research on the immune response to SARS-CoV-2. Samples were obtained from the ongoing ImmuneRACE study (first 160 participants) and from roughly 1,300 subjects provided by 6 global collaborators. Nearly every sample came with metadata listing a de-identified subject ID, COVID-19 status, age in years and sex. HLA class I and class II types, where available, came from metadata supplied by the sample provider rather than from assay-based typing.

In the case of this clone: The target of this receptor is not known. Nothing much larger sits one base from this clone, and base qualities are not available.

What the work shows at the level of the full study, not this receptor alone: How much clinical and demographic metadata was included differed by source and by participant, and the metadata was provided uncurated.

Spanning cysteine to phenylalanine, the CDR3 consists of 15 amino acids. The only DNA kept is the CDR3, 45 bases in frame from the first base. The germline V gene specifies MRHNA as CDR1 and SNTAGT as CDR2. Germline trimming amounts to 0 bases on V and 9 bases on J, with 5 as the count of junction bases outside the gene matches. Whole blood was collected in K2EDTA tubes by collaborating institutions according to the institutions' own protocols. For TCRbeta analysis, collaborators shipped samples as frozen whole blood, isolated PBMCs, or DNA extracted from either of those sample types. TCRbeta CDR3 regions were amplified from genomic DNA using the immunoSEQ Assay, a bias-controlled multiplex PCR. On the study's bioinformatics: Within the assay, amplification of reference gene primers was used to estimate how many nucleated cells each sample contained. Sequence reads were collapsed and filtered to measure the absolute abundance of every unique TCRbeta CDR3 rearrangement. For each sample, productive Simpson clonality was calculated as the square root of Simpson's diversity index across productive rearrangements. This is the immuneACCESS table as TCRdb keeps it, with only in-frame sequences that have V and J called. A part of the clones is gone; compared with another copy, unresolved V genes explain less than half, and the rest is unexplained. D and trimming come from the DNA, and the V and J calls and clone size come from that table. For this sample the table gives 300,000 or so clones, of which around 87% were detected only once. The ten top clones hold 1% of the sample.

Sequencing was done on a sample of peripheral blood. The chain uses TRBV6-4 and TRBJ2-1, and 10 junctional nucleotides match TRBD2. This TCR was recovered from a man between 45 and 60 years old with active or convalescent COVID-19. The CDR3 reads as follows: CASSDSSSGGREQFF. The nucleotides are TGTGCCAGCAGTGACTCGTCTAGCGGGGGCCGTGAGCAGTTCTTC.